The T cell receptor beta chain described here comes from a study of cytomegalovirus exposure and HLA in healthy donors. Study-wide findings and caveats: In a later analysis, HLA-C alleles had the fewest associated TCRs, DRB1 alleles the most. In presence/absence analyses, roughly uniform sequencing depth across donors was assumed. In vitro experiments confirmed that three CMV-associated chains were specific for CMV antigens.

From germline, CDR1 is GTSNPN and CDR2 SVGIG (reference sequence). The CDR3 runs 21 residues. Losses at the gene ends were 0 bases for V and 4 bases for J; bases not matched to a gene: 19. Concerning this clone: The antigen is unknown.

Use of 60 Vbeta and 13 Jbeta primers characterized the PCR. Measured with immunoSEQ multiplex PCR; TCRdb has only the in-frame clones, and not every one. The table lists approximately 240,000 clones, 82% of them singletons, with 0.55% to 0.7% in the top ten. Sequenced sample: PBMCs. V usage is TRBV30 and J usage is TRBJ1-6; 9 bases align to TRBD1. This receptor was identified in a woman in her 40s in good health and CMV-seronegative. The CDR3 is CAWSVRAPGQGVGGYNSPLHF. The CDR3 bases are TGTGCCTGGAGTGTAAGAGCCCCGGGACAGGGTGTCGGGGGGTATAATTCACCCCTCCACTTT.